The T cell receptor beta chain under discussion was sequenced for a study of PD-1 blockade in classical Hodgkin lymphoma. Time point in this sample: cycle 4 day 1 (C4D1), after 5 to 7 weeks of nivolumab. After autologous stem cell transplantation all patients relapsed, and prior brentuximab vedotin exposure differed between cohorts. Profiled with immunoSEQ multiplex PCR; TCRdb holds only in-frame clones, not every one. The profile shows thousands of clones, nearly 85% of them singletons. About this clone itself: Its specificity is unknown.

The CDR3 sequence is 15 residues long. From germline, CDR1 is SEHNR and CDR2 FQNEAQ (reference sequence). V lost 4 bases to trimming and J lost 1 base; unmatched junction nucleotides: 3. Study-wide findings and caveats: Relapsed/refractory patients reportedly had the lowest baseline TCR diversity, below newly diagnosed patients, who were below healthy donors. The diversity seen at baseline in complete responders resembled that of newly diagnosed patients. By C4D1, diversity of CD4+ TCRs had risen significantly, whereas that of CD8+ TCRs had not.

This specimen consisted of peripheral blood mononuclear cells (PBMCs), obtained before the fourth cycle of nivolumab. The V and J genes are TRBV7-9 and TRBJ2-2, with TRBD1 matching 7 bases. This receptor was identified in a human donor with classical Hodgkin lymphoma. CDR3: CASSSRTGNTGELFF. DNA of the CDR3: TGTGCCAGCAGCTCGAGGACAGGGAACACCGGGGAGCTGTTTTTT.